The present TCR beta chain was sequenced within a study of CD8+CD57+ T cells in acquired aplastic anemia. At the level of the study: The sorted CD4+ and CD8+ cells yielded an average around 3.2 ug of DNA. The study, taken as a whole, reports: Common to patients and controls were 25 to 30 CD8+ CDR3 sequences.

The V end lost 1 base, the J end lost 2 bases, and 8 bases lay between the germline ends. The CDR3 loop spans 14 amino acids. Germline CDR1 and CDR2: SEHNR and FQNEAQ (reference sequence). Profiling that covered TCR beta VDJ and CDR3 relied on genomic DNA as its template. TCRdb recomputed calls from the reads with MiXCR, one row per CDR3 protein. The profile shows 250,000 to 350,000 distinct CDR3 sequences, 55% to 65% of them singletons. Concerning this clonotype itself: No antigen is known for it.

The source material was sorted CD4+, CD8+, or CD8+CD57+ T cells (not recorded which) from PBMCs. This clonotype was sampled from a human donor with severe aplastic anemia or a healthy control (not recorded which). This chain links TRBV7-9 with TRBJ2-5; D is perhaps TRBD1 (6 bases). CDR3 nucleotides: TGTGCCAGCAGCTTAGGGGACATACAAGAGACCCAGTACTTC. Translating gives CASSLGDIQETQYF.